This entry concerns a single T cell receptor beta chain. This CDR3 is built from 15 residues. With 6 bases clipped from V and 2 bases from J, the junction kept 10 bases outside the gene matches. Germline V gene data show CDR1 as ENHRY and CDR2 as SYGVKD. These data belong to a study of blood T cell repertoires in COVID-19. Study details: Specimens from acute and convalescent COVID-19 originated in the United States, Italy and Spain.

The method was immunoSEQ multiplex PCR; TCRdb's version includes in-frame clones alone and lacks a portion of them. Among fewer than 300,000 clones listed, approximately 83% were seen once. The rearrangement links TRBV10-3 to TRBJ2-7; 7 nucleotides agree with TRBD2. The receptor was derived from a human donor in a cohort sampled during active COVID-19. The material sequenced was peripheral blood. CDR3 protein: CAIRRDYADPYEQYF. The CDR3 nucleotides read TGTGCCATCAGACGGGACTACGCCGACCCCTACGAGCAGTACTTC.